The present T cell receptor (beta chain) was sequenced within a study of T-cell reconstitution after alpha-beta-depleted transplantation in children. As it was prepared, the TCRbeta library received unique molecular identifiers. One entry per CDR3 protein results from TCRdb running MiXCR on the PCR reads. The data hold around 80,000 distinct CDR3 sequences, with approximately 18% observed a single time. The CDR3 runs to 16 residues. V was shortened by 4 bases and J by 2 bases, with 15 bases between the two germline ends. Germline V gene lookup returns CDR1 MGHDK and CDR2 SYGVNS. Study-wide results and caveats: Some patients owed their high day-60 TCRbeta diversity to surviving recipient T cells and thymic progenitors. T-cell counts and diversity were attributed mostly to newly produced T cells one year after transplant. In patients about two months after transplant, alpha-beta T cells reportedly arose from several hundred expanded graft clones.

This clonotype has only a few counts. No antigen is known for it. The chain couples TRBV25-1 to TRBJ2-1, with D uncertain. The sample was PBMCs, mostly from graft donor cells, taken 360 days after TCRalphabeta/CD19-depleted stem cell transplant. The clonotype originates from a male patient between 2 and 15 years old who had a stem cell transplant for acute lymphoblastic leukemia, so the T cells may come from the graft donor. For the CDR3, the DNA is TGTGCCAGCAGTGTCCGAACCAATAATCCCTACAATGAGCAGTTCTTC. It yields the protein CASSVRTNNPYNEQFF.